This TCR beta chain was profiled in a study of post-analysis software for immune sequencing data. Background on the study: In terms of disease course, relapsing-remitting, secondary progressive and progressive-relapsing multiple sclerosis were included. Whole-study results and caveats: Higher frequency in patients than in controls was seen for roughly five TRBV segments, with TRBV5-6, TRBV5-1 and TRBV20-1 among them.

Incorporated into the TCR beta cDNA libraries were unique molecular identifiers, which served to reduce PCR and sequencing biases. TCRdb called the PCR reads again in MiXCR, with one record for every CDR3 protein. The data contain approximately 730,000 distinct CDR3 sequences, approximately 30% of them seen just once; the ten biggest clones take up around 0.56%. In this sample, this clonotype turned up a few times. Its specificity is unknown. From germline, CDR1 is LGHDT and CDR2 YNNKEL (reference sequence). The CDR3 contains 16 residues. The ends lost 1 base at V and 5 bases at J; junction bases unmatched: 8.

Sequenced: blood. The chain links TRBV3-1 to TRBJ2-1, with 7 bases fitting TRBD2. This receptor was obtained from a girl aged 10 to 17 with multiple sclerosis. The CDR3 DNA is TGTGCCAGCAGCCAAGTACCTAGCGGAAACAACAATGAGCAGTTCTTC. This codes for CASSQVPSGNNNEQFF.